The 6 T cell receptor beta chains reported below all come from one sample, sequenced in a study of identical twins. TCRdb processed the 5' RACE reads anew with MiXCR; each CDR3 protein has one entry. Here the sample spans about 690,000 distinct CDR3 sequences, around 6% being singletons. The sequencing sample was made of naive T cells sorted from blood. These receptors came from a man between 18 and 29 years old in good health.

This clonotype has at least ten counts. One end of the junction varies from germline; a read error may be responsible. V is TRBV3-1 and J is TRBJ2-1; 8 nucleotides agree with TRBD2. Germline CDR1 is LGHDT and CDR2 is YNNKEL (reference sequence). The CDR3 totals 12 residues. This chain's CDR3 is CASFTPGTRVVF. CDR3 DNA: TGTGCCAGTTTTACGCCCGGGACTAGAGTAGTCTTC.

In its sample, this clonotype was seen a few times. CDR3 nucleotides: TGTGCCAGTAGAAAAATAGAAGGCAATCAGCCCCAGCATTTT. Amino acids: CASRKIEGNQPQHF. The chain couples TRBV19 to TRBJ1-5; no definite D call. With 6 bases removed from V and 2 bases from J, the gap between germline ends came to 11 bases. This CDR3 spans 14 amino acids. In germline, CDR1 is LNHDA, CDR2 SQIVND (reference sequence).

This clonotype was seen many times. The rearrangement joins TRBV6-1 to TRBJ1-1; 7 positions match TRBD1. Germline CDR1 is MNHNS and CDR2 is SASEGT. The CDR3 sequence is 14 residues long. V shed 6 bases and J 8 bases; nucleotides not matched to a gene: 12. CDR3 DNA: TGTGCCAGCAGCCAGGGGGAATACATCTCCGAAGCTTTCTTT. This encodes CASSQGEYISEAFF.

The table lists this clonotype with many counts. This chain joins TRBV7-6 and TRBJ2-1; TRBD2 matches 8 bases. CDR3 length: 15 amino acids. Germline V gives CDR1 SGHVS, CDR2 FNYEAQ. The trim removed 5 bases at V and 8 bases at J, leaving 11 bases unmatched. The CDR3 loop reads CASSILSGSLDEQFF. The CDR3 region has the DNA TGTGCCAGCAGCATACTCAGCGGGAGTTTGGATGAGCAGTTCTTC.

The rearrangement links TRBV6-5 to TRBJ2-7; 9 bases match TRBD1. Germline values: CDR1 MNHEY, CDR2 SVGAGI. CDR3 length: 13 amino acids. Unmatched junction bases numbered 4, after V lost 4 bases and J lost 6 bases. The chain's CDR3 is CASSWDRAREQYF. As DNA, the CDR3 is TGTGCCAGCAGTTGGGACAGGGCCCGCGAGCAGTACTTC.

This clonotype was seen a few times. The chain couples TRBV6-5 to TRBJ1-2; tentative D call: TRBD1 (6 bases). Trimming removed 6 bases from V and 8 bases from J, with 10 bases in between. The germline V gene encodes CDR1 MNHEY and CDR2 SVGAGI. This CDR3 comprises 11 residues. The CDR3 sequence: CASRNRAGYTF. The CDR3 region has the DNA TGTGCCAGCAGGAACAGGGCGGGCTACACCTTC.